This section outlines one T cell receptor beta chain sequence together with its context. The entry originates in a study of T cells in tuberculosis. Study overall: Sequenced TCRs come from CD1B-GMM tetramer-binding T cells.

The germline V gene has CDR1 SNHLY and CDR2 FYNNEI. This CDR3 is 16 amino acids long. The ends were cut back, 7 bases at V and 7 bases at J, with 22 bases in the middle. After thawing and overnight rest, PBMC were stained with GMM-loaded CD1B tetramer, viability dye and anti-CD3 for sorting. C32 glucose monomycolate from Rhodococcus equi was loaded onto the CD1B tetramers. CD14-expressing monocytes were removed from PBMC before cryopreservation and sorting. Tetramer-negative cells, some 100,000 per donor, were also sorted. TCRdb's table, derived via immunoSEQ multiplex PCR, lists solely in-frame clones and lacks some. The profile covers 88,000 or so clones, with just over 90% appearing a single time and around 1.8% taken by the ten largest.

This chain joins TRBV2 and TRBJ2-2; TRBD2 might be the D (6 bases). The source is an adult woman with latent tuberculosis. The sample taken for sequencing was CD1b-GMM tetramer-negative cells sorted from PBMCs. CDR3 bases: TGTGCCAGCACAGAACCGGGACCCGGGCGGGACGGGGAGCTGTTTTTT. Its translation: CASTEPGPGRDGELFF.